This entry lists 31 T cell receptor beta chains sequenced from one sample in a study of blood T cell repertoires in COVID-19. Data came from immunoSEQ multiplex PCR; TCRdb stores just in-frame clones and leaves some out. The table includes some 200,000 clones, 75% to 90% detected once. Specimen: PBMCs or T cells enriched from blood (not recorded which). These receptors were collected from a woman under 40 who had recovered from COVID-19.

V gene TRBV2 combines with J gene TRBJ2-5, with 11 nucleotides matching TRBD2. After removal of 9 bases from V and 1 base from J, the junction contained 7 bases not matched to a gene. The germline gives CDR1 SNHLY, CDR2 FYNNEI. The CDR3 is 15 residues long. The CDR3 spells CASQGLAGGQETQYF. DNA of the CDR3: TGTGCCAGTCAGGGGCTAGCGGGGGGCCAAGAGACCCAGTACTTC.

V and J are TRBV3-1 (or the pseudogene TRBV3-2) and TRBJ1-2; D is possibly TRBD1 (6 bases). V was pared by 0 bases and J by 3 bases, with 14 bases between. Germline CDR1 LGHDT, CDR2 YNNKEL (reference sequence). The CDR3 runs to 16 residues. CDR3 coding DNA: TGTGCCAGCAGCCAAGATCTCGGGGGGCAGTACTATGGCTACACCTTC. This gives the protein CASSQDLGGQYYGYTF.

This clone turned up a few times. V usage is TRBV2 and J usage is TRBJ2-7, with D perhaps matching TRBD1 (6 bases). Trimming removed 7 bases from V and 6 bases from J, with 19 bases in between. The CDR3 is 14 residues long. Germline values: CDR1 SNHLY, CDR2 FYNNEI. Here the CDR3 DNA reads TGTGCCAGCAACCAACAGGGAAGTGATGGCGAGCAGTACTTC. It codes for CASNQQGSDGEQYF.

The chain carries TRBV5-1 and TRBJ2-1; perhaps TRBD1 as D (6 bases). Trimming removed 0 bases from V and 3 bases from J, with 10 bases in between. Germline lookup yields CDR1 SGHRS and CDR2 YFSETQ. The CDR3 length is 15 residues. DNA of the CDR3: TGCGCCAGCAGCTTGGGTGGGGGCGACTACAATGAGCAGTTCTTC. The encoded protein is CASSLGGGDYNEQFF.

This clone was recorded only once. V and J are TRBV19 and TRBJ2-7; D remains ambiguous. The CDR3 loop spans 13 amino acids. The V gene's germline CDR1 is LNHDA and CDR2 SQIVND (reference sequence). V dropped 3 bases and J dropped 5 bases, with 11 bases sitting between them. The CDR3 sequence is CASSIGRSNEQYF. CDR3 DNA: TGTGCCAGTAGTATTGGCAGATCCAACGAGCAGTACTTC.

The gene calls are TRBV7-2 and TRBJ2-1; maybe TRBD1 (6 bases). Germline values: CDR1 SGHTA, CDR2 FQGNSA. V lost 4 bases and J lost 3, with 7 bases in between. The CDR3 sequence is 13 residues long. In DNA, the CDR3 is TGTGCCAGCAGCTGGGACAACTACAATGAGCAGTTCTTC. This translates into CASSWDNYNEQFF.

This clone was detected only once. The chain links TRBV5-6 to TRBJ1-5, with D possibly matching TRBD1 (5 bases). The CDR3 runs 15 residues. Germline V lookup: CDR1 SGHDT, CDR2 YYEEEE. Between the trimmed V and J ends, which lost 0 bases and 3 bases, there was a span of 10 bases. The CDR3, as DNA: TGTGCCAGCAGCTTGGGGCAGGGAAACAATCAGCCCCAGCATTTT. Its translation: CASSLGQGNNQPQHF.

The V and J genes are TRBV10-2 and TRBJ1-5; possibly TRBD1 for D (6 bases). The CDR3 extends over 15 amino acids. Between the trimmed V and J ends, which lost 8 bases and 1 base, there was a span of 15 bases. Germline CDR1 reads WSHSY; CDR2 reads SAAADI. CDR3 region: CASDPGDVSNQPQHF. The DNA of the CDR3 is TGCGCCAGCGATCCAGGGGATGTAAGCAATCAGCCCCAGCATTTT.

CDR3 protein: CATSREAGSGNTIYF. The CDR3 DNA reads TGTGCCACCAGCAGGGAAGCGGGTTCTGGAAACACCATATATTTT. The chain uses TRBV15 and TRBJ1-3, with unresolved D. The CDR3 contains 15 residues. Germline CDR1 is LNHNV and CDR2 is YYDKDF (reference sequence). V lost 3 bases and J lost 1, with 10 bases in between.

The chain has TRBV6-4 and TRBJ1-2; D is undetermined. The CDR3 length is 13 residues. The germline V gene encodes CDR1 MRHNA and CDR2 SNTAGT. V was pared by 6 bases and J by 6 bases, with 14 bases between. The CDR3 coding sequence is TGTGCCAGCAGGCAGGAGGCAAAGGATGGCTACACCTTC. Its translation is CASRQEAKDGYTF.

V is TRBV6-5 and J is TRBJ1-5; maybe TRBD1 (5 bases). V lost 2 bases and J 3 bases, leaving 8 bases between the germline ends. This CDR3 comprises 14 residues. From germline, CDR1 is MNHEY and CDR2 SVGAGI. CDR3 in DNA: TGTGCCAGCAGTTACGGCAGGGACAATCAGCCCCAGCATTTT. Protein: CASSYGRDNQPQHF.

The chain has TRBV7-9 and TRBJ1-1, with D maybe TRBD1 (6 bases). This CDR3 is built from 14 residues. Germline-derived CDR1 and CDR2 are SEHNR and FQNEAQ (reference sequence). Trimming cost V 6 bases and J 5 bases, with 16 bases left between them. The CDR3 loop is CASSTGQRRTEAFF. The CDR3 nucleotides are TGTGCCAGCAGTACAGGACAGAGGAGGACTGAAGCTTTCTTT.

The genes are TRBV19 and TRBJ2-2; D may be TRBD2 (6 bases). The V gene lost 4 bases and the J gene lost 6 bases, with 9 bases spanning the gap. The germline V gene has CDR1 LNHDA and CDR2 SQIVND (reference sequence). The CDR3 extends over 13 amino acids. CDR3 in amino acids: CASSKAGSGELFF. In nucleotides, the CDR3 is TGTGCCAGTAGTAAAGCGGGCTCCGGGGAGCTGTTTTTT.

The sample holds one count of this clone. The J gene is TRBJ1-1, the V gene TRBV2, with D perhaps TRBD1 (6 bases). V was cut by 6 bases and J by 1 base, with 6 bases left in between. Germline CDR1 and CDR2: SNHLY and FYNNEI. This CDR3 has 12 amino acids. CDR3 sequence: CASRGQNTEAFF. CDR3 DNA sequence: TGTGCCAGCAGGGGACAGAACACTGAAGCTTTCTTT.

This sequence joins TRBV24-1 and TRBJ1-5; D is perhaps TRBD1 (6 bases). CDR1 and CDR2 (germline): KGHDR, SFDVKD. V lost 4 bases to trimming and J lost 7 bases, with 13 bases between them. The CDR3 consists of 14 residues. As DNA, the CDR3 is TGTGCCACCAGTGACCCAAAGACAGGCCAGCCCCAGCATTTT. This gives the protein CATSDPKTGQPQHF.

This CDR3 is CASSLSEGGMNTEAFF. The DNA of the CDR3 is TGCGCCAGCAGCTTGTCGGAAGGGGGCATGAACACTGAAGCTTTCTTT. The chain is built from TRBV5-1 and TRBJ1-1, with 7 bases identical to TRBD1. CDR3 length: 16 amino acids. The trim removed 1 base at V and 0 bases at J, leaving 6 bases unmatched. Germline assignment: CDR1 SGHRS and CDR2 YFSETQ.

This clone appeared once. This sequence joins TRBV10-3 and TRBJ2-5; D is possibly TRBD1 (6 bases). CDR3 size: 17 residues. Germline CDR1 and CDR2: ENHRY and SYGVKD. The germline V and J ends were trimmed by 4 bases and 4 bases, with 22 bases remaining between them. The CDR3 sequence is CAISGNRCLRGLETQYF. The CDR3 DNA sequence: TGTGCCATCAGTGGAAATCGATGCCTCAGGGGATTAGAGACCCAGTACTTC.

The chain combines TRBV29-1 with TRBJ2-4; D gene ambiguous. This CDR3 region has 12 residues. V was cut by 1 base and J by 7 bases, with 8 bases left in between. Germline assignment: CDR1 SQVTM and CDR2 ANQGSEA. This CDR3 is CSVEVRVNIQYF. Written as DNA, the CDR3 is TGCAGCGTTGAAGTCCGGGTTAACATTCAGTACTTC. The full variable domain, rest sourced from reference TRBV29-1 and TRBJ2-4, is SAVISQKPSRDICQRGTSLTIQCQVDSQVTMMFWYRQQPGQSLTLIATANQGSEATYESGFVIDKFPISRPNLTFSTLTVSNMSPEDSSIYLCSVEVRVNIQYFGAGTRLSVL.

J is TRBJ2-3 and V is TRBV6-5; 8 bases are a match to TRBD2. Trimming removed 8 bases from V and 2 bases from J; junction bases left unmatched: 9. The germline gives CDR1 MNHEY, CDR2 SVGAGI. The CDR3 spans 15 residues. CDR3 region: CASRWKAGATDTQYF. The CDR3 region has the DNA TGTGCCAGCCGCTGGAAAGCGGGGGCCACAGATACGCAGTATTTT.

V usage is TRBV5-1 and J usage is TRBJ1-6; TRBD1 matches 7 bases. The CDR3 has 14 residues. The V gene end was trimmed by 5 bases and the J gene end by 5 bases; junction bases not matched to a gene: 4. Germline lookup yields CDR1 SGHRS and CDR2 YFSETQ. The CDR3 DNA sequence: TGCGCCAGCAGGGGGACAGCCGATAATTCACCCCTCCACTTT. Encoded protein: CASRGTADNSPLHF.

The chain is built from TRBV2 and TRBJ2-5, with D perhaps TRBD2 (6 bases). CDR3 length: 16 residues. Germline CDR1 is SNHLY and CDR2 is FYNNEI. V lost 0 bases and J lost 2, with 13 bases in between. The CDR3 sequence: CASSEASTRSQETQYF. DNA for the CDR3: TGTGCCAGCAGTGAAGCATCGACTAGGTCGCAAGAGACCCAGTACTTC.

The rearrangement uses TRBV30 and TRBJ2-1; TRBD1 agrees at 7 bases. Unmatched junction bases numbered 10, after V lost 8 bases and J lost 0 bases. The CDR3 loop spans 15 amino acids. CDR1 is GTSNPN and CDR2 is SVGIG in the germline V gene (reference sequence). The chain's CDR3 is CARRGTASSYNEQFF. DNA of the CDR3: TGTGCCCGAAGGGGGACAGCTAGCTCCTACAATGAGCAGTTCTTC.

The chain links TRBV7-6 to TRBJ2-5; D is possibly TRBD2 (7 bases). This CDR3 region has 17 residues. V lost 0 bases and J 3 bases, leaving 17 bases between the germline ends. Germline CDR1 is SGHVS and CDR2 is FNYEAQ. CDR3 bases: TGTGCCAGCAGCTTAGCCGGGGGGCTAGGTCGGGAAGAGACCCAGTACTTC. Its protein product is CASSLAGGLGREETQYF.

The gene calls are TRBV5-5 and TRBJ1-1; the D gene is possibly TRBD1 (5 bases). The length of the CDR3 is 14 residues. Germline-derived CDR1 and CDR2 are SGHKS and YYEKEE (reference sequence). Deletions cut 0 bases from V and 2 bases from J, with 8 bases between. This CDR3 reads CASSLEGFNTEAFF. The CDR3 bases are TGTGCCAGCAGCTTGGAGGGGTTCAACACTGAAGCTTTCTTT.

The J gene is TRBJ2-7, the V gene TRBV7-3; 11 nucleotides align to TRBD1. CDR1 is SGHTA and CDR2 is FQGTGA in the germline V gene. Trimming took 3 bases from V and 2 from J; bases not matched to a gene: 21. This CDR3 is built from 21 residues. For the CDR3, the DNA is TGTGCCAGCAGCTTCTCGCCAACCGGGACAGGGGGGAAGGTATGGACCTACGAGCAGTACTTC. It translates to CASSFSPTGTGGKVWTYEQYF.

The V call is TRBV9, the J call TRBJ2-7; 7 bases line up with TRBD2. CDR3 length equals 13 residues. J was trimmed by 3 bases and V by 3 bases; bases with no gene match: 3. The germline CDR1 and CDR2 sequences are SGDLS and YYNGEE. The CDR3 is CASSEAGFYEQYF. Here the CDR3 DNA reads TGTGCCAGCAGCGAAGCGGGGTTCTACGAGCAGTACTTC. Full variable domain (outside the CDR3, taken from reference TRBV9 and TRBJ2-7): DSGVTQTPKHLITATGQRVTLRCSPRSGDLSVYWYQQSLDQGLQFLIQYYNGEERAKGNILERFSAQQFPDLHSELNLSSLELGDSALYFCASSEAGFYEQYFGPGTRLTVT.

The gene calls are TRBV5-1 and TRBJ1-6; weak D call: TRBD1 (5 bases). The CDR3 loop spans 15 amino acids. V lost 0 bases, J lost 5 bases, and 9 bases lay in between. Germline V gives CDR1 SGHRS, CDR2 YFSETQ. The CDR3 DNA follows: TGCGCCAGCAGCTTGGCTGACAGCAATAATTCACCCCTCCACTTT. It translates to CASSLADSNNSPLHF. Based on the CDR3 plus reference TRBV5-1 and TRBJ1-6, the full variable domain is KAGVTQTPRYLIKTRGQQVTLSCSPISGHRSVSWYQQTPGQGLQFLFEYFSETQRNKGNFPGRFSGRQFSNSRSEMNVSTLELGDSALYLCASSLADSNNSPLHFGNGTRLTVT.

The chain recombines TRBV9 with TRBJ2-1; 7 bases align to TRBD2. Trimming removed 3 bases from V and 6 bases from J; junction bases left unmatched: 6. The CDR3 runs 14 residues. Per the germline V gene, CDR1 is SGDLS and CDR2 is YYNGEE. For the CDR3, the DNA is TGTGCCAGCAGCGGGACGGGAGGTCTCAATGAGCAGTTCTTC. Translation: CASSGTGGLNEQFF. Drawing the rest from reference TRBV9 and TRBJ2-1, the complete variable domain is DSGVTQTPKHLITATGQRVTLRCSPRSGDLSVYWYQQSLDQGLQFLIQYYNGEERAKGNILERFSAQQFPDLHSELNLSSLELGDSALYFCASSGTGGLNEQFFGPGTRLTVL.

V is TRBV19 and J is TRBJ1-3; no firm D call. Germline V CDR1 and CDR2: LNHDA, SQIVND (reference sequence). CDR3 length: 15 amino acids. V lost 6 bases and J lost 2, with 14 bases in between. CDR3 loop: CASSLLAGTGNTIYF. The DNA for the CDR3 is TGTGCCAGTAGCTTACTCGCAGGTACTGGAAACACCATATATTTT.

In nucleotides, the CDR3 is TGCGCCAGCAGCCTGCGGACTAGCGGGGGGCGAACCTTAGCCACAGATACGCAGTATTTT. Protein: CASSLRTSGGRTLATDTQYF. The V and J genes are TRBV5-1 and TRBJ2-3; 14 nucleotides line up with TRBD2. Germline V gene data show CDR1 as SGHRS and CDR2 as YFSETQ. V lost 4 bases and J lost 2; bases outside the gene matches: 15. This CDR3 is 20 amino acids long.

The gene calls are TRBV19 and TRBJ2-2, with 9 bases that match TRBD2. Germline V lookup: CDR1 LNHDA, CDR2 SQIVND (reference sequence). Trimming at V came to 5 bases and at J to 5 bases, leaving 12 bases not matched to a gene. The CDR3 sequence is 17 residues long. The CDR3 spells CASSLLAGPRKTGELFF. The CDR3 DNA reads as TGTGCCAGTAGTTTACTAGCGGGTCCACGAAAAACCGGGGAGCTGTTTTTT.